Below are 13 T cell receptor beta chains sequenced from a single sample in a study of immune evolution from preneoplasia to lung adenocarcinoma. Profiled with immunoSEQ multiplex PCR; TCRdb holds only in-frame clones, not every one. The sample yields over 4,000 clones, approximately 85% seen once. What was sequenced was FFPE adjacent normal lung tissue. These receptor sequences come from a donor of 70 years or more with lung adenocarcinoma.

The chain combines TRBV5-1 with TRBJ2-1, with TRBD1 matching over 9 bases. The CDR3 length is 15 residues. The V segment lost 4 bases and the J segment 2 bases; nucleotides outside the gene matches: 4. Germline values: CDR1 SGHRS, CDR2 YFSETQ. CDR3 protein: CASSAHRGPYNEQFF. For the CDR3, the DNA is TGCGCCAGCAGCGCTCACAGGGGGCCCTACAATGAGCAGTTCTTC.

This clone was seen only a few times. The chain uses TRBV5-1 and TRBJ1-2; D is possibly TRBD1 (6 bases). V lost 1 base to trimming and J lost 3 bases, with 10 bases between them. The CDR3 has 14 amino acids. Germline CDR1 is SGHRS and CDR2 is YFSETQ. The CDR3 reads CASSLWDTHYGYTF. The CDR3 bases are TGCGCCAGCAGCTTGTGGGACACTCACTATGGCTACACCTTC.

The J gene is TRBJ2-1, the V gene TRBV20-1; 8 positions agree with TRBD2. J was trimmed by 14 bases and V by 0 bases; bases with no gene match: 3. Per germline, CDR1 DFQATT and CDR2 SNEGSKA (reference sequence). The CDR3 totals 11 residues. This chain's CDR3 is CSARDGRGEFF. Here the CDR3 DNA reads TGCAGTGCTAGAGATGGGCGGGGGGAGTTCTTC.

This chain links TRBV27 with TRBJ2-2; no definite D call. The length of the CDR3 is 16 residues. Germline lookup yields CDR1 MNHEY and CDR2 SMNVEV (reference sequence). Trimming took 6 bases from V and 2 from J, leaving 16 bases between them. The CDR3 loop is CASRPRSWLNTGELFF. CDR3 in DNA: TGTGCCAGCAGACCACGGTCCTGGCTAAACACCGGGGAGCTGTTTTTT.

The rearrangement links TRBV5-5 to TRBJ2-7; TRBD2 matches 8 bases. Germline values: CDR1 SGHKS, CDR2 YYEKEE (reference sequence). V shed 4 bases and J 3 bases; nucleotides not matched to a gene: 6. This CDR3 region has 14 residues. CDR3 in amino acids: CASSIGRAFYEQYF. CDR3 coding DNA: TGTGCCAGCAGCATCGGGAGGGCTTTCTACGAGCAGTACTTC.

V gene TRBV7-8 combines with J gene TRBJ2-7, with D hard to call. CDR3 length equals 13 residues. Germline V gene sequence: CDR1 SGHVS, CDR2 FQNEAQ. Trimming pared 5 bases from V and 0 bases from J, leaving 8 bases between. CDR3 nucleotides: TGTGCCAGCAGCCCTAGGACCTCCTACGAGCAGTACTTC. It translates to CASSPRTSYEQYF.

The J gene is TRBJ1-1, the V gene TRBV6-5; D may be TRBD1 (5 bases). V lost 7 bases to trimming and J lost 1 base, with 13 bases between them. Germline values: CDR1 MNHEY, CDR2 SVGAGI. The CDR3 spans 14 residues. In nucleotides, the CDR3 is TGTGCCAGCACCCACGGGGCAGCGAACACTGAAGCTTTCTTT. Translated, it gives CASTHGAANTEAFF.

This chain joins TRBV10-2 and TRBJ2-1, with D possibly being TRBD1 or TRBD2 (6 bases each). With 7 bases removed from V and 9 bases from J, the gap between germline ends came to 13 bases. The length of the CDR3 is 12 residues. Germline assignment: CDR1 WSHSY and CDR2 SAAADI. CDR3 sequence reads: CASKGGGGEQFF. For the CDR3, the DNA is TGCGCCAGCAAAGGGGGAGGCGGTGAGCAGTTCTTC.

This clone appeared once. CDR3 residues: CASTDRSTDTQYF. The CDR3 bases are TGCGCCAGCACCGACAGGTCCACAGATACGCAGTATTTT. J is TRBJ2-3 and V is TRBV5-1; D perhaps matches TRBD1 (6 bases). Germline V CDR1 and CDR2: SGHRS, YFSETQ. This CDR3 is built from 13 residues. Between the trimmed V and J ends, which lost 6 bases and 2 bases, there was a span of 10 bases.

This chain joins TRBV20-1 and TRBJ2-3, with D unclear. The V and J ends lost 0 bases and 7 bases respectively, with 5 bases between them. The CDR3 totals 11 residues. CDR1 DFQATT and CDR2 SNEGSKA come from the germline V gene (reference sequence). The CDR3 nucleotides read TGCAGTGCTAGAGATGGTCATACGCAGTATTTT. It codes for CSARDGHTQYF.

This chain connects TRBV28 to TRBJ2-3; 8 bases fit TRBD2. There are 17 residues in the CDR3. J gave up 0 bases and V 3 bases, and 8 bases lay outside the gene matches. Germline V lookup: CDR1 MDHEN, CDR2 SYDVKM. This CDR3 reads CASSLSSGYPSTDTQYF. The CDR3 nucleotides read TGTGCCAGCAGTTTGTCTAGCGGGTACCCTAGCACAGATACGCAGTATTTT.

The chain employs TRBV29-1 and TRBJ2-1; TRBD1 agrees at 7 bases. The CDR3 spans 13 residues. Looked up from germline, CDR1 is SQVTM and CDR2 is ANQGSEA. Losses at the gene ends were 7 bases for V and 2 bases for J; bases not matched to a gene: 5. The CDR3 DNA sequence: TGCAGCGGCAACAGGGGCACCTACAATGAGCAGTTCTTC. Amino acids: CSGNRGTYNEQFF.

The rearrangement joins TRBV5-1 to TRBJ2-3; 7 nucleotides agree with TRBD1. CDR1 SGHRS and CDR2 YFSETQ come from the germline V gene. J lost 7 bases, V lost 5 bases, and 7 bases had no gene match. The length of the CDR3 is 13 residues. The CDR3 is CASSEGAENTQYF. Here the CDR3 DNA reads TGCGCCAGCAGTGAGGGGGCGGAAAATACGCAGTATTTT.